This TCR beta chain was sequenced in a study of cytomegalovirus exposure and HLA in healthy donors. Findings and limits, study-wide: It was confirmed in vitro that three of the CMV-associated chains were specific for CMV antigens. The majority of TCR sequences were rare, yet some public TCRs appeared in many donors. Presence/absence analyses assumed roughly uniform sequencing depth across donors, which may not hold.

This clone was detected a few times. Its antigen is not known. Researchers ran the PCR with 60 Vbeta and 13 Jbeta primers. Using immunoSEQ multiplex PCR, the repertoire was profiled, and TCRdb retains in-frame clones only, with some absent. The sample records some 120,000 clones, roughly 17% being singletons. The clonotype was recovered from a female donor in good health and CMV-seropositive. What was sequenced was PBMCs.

The CDR3 loop is CASSSRGNQPQHF. CDR3 nucleotides: TGTGCCAGCAGCTCCAGGGGAAATCAGCCCCAGCATTTT. The V and J genes are TRBV7-2 and TRBJ1-5; possible D gene TRBD1, 6 bases. The CDR3 extends over 13 amino acids. CDR1 is SGHTA, CDR2 FQGNSA, per germline. Trimming left V 4 bases short and J 4 bases short, with 8 bases between.